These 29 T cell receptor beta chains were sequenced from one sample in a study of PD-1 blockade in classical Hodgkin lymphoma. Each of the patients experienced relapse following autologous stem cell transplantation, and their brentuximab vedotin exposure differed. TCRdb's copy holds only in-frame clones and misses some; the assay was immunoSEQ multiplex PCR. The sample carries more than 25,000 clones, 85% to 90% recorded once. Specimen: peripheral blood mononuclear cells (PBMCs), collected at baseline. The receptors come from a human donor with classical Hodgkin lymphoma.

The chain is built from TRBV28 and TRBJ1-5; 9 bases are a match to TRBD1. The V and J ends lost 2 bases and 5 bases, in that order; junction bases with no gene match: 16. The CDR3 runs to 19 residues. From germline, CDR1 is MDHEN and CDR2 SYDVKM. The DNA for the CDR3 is TGTGCCAGCAGTTTAGATTTGGGACAGGGATTTATAAGGGATCAGCCCCAGCATTTT. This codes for CASSLDLGQGFIRDQPQHF.

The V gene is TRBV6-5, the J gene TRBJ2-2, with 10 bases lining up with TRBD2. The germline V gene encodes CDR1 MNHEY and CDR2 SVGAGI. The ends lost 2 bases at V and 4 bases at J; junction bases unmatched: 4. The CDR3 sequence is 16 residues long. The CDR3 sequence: CASSYTRTSGTGELFF. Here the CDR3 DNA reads TGTGCCAGCAGTTACACGCGGACTAGCGGCACCGGGGAGCTGTTTTTT.

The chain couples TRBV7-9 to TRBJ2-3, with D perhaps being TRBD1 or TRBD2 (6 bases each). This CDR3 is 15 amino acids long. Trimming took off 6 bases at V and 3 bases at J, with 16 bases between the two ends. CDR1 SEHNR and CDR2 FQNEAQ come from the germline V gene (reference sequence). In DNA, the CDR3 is TGTGCCAGCAGTCCAACCGGGGGCCTGACAGATACGCAGTATTTT. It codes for CASSPTGGLTDTQYF.

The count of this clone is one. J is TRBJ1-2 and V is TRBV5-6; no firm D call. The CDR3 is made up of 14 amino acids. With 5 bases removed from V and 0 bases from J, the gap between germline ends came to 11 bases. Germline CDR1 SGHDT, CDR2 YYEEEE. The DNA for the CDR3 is TGTGCCAGCAGTTCAGGTCTAGCTAACTATGGCTACACCTTC. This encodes CASSSGLANYGYTF.

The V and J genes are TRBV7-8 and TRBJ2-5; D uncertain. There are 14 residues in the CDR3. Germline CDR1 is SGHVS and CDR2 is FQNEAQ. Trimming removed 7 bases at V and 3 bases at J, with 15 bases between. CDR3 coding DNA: TGTGCCAGCAACCTAATGGGTGGAGAAGAGACCCAGTACTTC. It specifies CASNLMGGEETQYF.

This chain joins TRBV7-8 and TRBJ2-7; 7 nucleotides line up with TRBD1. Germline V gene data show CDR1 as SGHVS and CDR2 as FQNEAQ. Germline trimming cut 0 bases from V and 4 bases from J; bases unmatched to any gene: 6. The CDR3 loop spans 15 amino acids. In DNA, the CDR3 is TGTGCCAGCAGCTTAGCTCGGGACAGCTTTTACGAGCAGTACTTC. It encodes CASSLARDSFYEQYF.

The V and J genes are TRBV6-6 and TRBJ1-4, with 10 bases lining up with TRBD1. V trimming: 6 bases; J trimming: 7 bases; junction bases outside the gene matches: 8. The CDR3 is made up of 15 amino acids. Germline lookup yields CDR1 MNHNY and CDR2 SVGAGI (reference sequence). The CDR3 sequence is CASRGGQGRSEKLFF. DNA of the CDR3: TGTGCCAGCAGGGGGGGACAGGGGAGGAGTGAAAAACTGTTTTTT.

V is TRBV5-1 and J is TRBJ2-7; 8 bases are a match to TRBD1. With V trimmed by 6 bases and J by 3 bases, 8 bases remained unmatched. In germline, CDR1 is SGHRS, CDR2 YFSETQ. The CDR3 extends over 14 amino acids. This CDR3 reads CASTVQGAIYEQYF. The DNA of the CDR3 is TGCGCCAGCACCGTGCAGGGGGCGATCTACGAGCAGTACTTC.

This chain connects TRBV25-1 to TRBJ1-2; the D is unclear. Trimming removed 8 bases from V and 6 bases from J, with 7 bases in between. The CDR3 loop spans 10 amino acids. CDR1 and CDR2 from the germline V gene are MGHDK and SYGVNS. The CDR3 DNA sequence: TGTGCCAGCGACGGGAATGGCTACACCTTC. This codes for CASDGNGYTF.

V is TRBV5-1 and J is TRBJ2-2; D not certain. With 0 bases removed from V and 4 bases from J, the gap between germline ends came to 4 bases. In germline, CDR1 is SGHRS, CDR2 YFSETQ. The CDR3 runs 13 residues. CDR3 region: CASSLEGTGELFF. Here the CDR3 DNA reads TGCGCCAGCAGCTTGGAGGGCACCGGGGAGCTGTTTTTT.

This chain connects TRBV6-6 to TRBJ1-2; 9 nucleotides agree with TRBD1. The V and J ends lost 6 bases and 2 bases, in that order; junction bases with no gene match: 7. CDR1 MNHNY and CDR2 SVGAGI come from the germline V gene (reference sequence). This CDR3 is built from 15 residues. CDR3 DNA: TGTGCCAGCAGAGGGGACAGGGATTCAAACTATGGCTACACCTTC. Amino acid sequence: CASRGDRDSNYGYTF.

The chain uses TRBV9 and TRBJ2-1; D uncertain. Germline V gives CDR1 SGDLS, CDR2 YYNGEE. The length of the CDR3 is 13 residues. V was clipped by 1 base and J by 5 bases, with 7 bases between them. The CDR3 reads CASSVSNNNEQFF. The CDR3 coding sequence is TGTGCCAGCAGCGTATCTAACAACAATGAGCAGTTCTTC.

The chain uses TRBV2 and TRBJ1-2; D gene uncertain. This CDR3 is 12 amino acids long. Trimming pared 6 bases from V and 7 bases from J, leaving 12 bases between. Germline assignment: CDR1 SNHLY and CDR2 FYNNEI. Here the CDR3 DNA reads TGTGCCAGCAGCGTAGGGTATGCTGGCTACACCTTC. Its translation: CASSVGYAGYTF.

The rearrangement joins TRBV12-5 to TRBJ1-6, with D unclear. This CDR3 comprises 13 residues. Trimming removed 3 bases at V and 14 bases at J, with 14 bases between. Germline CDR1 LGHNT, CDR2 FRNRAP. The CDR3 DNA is TGTGCTAGTGGTTTTTCTGGCAGCTCGGCCCTCCACTTT. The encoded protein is CASGFSGSSALHF.

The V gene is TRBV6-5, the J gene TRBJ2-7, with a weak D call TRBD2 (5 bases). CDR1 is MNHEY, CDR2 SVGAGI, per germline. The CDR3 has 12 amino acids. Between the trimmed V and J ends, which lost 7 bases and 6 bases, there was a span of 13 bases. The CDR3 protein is CASTDSVLEQYF. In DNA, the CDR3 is TGTGCCAGCACCGATAGCGTTCTCGAGCAGTACTTC.

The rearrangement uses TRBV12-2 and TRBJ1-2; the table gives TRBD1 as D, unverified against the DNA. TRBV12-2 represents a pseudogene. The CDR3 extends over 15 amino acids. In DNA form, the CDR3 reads TGTGCAAGTCGGTTCAACGGAGTACAGGGTTTTGGCTACACCTTC. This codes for CASRFNGVQGFGYTF.

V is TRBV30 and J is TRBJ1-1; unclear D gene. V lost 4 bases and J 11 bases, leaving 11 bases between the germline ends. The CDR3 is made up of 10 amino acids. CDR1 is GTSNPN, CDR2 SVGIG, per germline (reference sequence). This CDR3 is CAWILPPAFF. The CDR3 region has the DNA TGTGCCTGGATCTTACCCCCGGCTTTCTTT.

CDR3 sequence reads: CASRPGREMNTEAFF. In DNA, the CDR3 is TGTGCCAGCAGACCTGGCAGGGAGATGAACACTGAAGCTTTCTTT. This rearrangement joins TRBV7-9 to TRBJ1-1, with D possibly matching TRBD1 (5 bases). The length of the CDR3 is 15 residues. The V end lost 6 bases, the J end lost 0 bases, and 14 bases lay between the germline ends. From germline, CDR1 is SEHNR and CDR2 FQNEAQ (reference sequence). Full variable domain (rest looked up from reference TRBV7-9 and TRBJ1-1): DTGVSQNPRHKITKRGQNVTFRCDPISEHNRLYWYRQTLGQGPEFLTYFQNEAQLEKSRLLSDRFSAERPKGSFSTLEIQRTEQGDSAMYLCASRPGREMNTEAFFGQGTRLTVV.

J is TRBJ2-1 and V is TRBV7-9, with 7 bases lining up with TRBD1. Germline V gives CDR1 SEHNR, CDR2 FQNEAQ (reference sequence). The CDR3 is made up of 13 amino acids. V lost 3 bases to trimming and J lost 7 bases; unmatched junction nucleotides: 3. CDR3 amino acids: CASSFQGVNEQFF. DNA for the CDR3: TGTGCCAGCAGCTTTCAGGGGGTTAATGAGCAGTTCTTC.

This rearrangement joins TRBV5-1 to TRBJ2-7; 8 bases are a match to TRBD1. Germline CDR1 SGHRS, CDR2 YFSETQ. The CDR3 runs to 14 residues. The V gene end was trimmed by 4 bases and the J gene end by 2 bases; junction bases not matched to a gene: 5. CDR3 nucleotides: TGCGCCAGCAGCCCAGGGACAGGTGCCTACGAGCAGTACTTC. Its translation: CASSPGTGAYEQYF.

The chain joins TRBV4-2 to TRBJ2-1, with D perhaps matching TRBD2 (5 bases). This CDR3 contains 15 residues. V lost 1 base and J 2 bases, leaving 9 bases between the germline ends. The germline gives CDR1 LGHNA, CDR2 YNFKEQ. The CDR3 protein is CASSQVASAYNEQFF. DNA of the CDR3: TGTGCCAGCAGCCAAGTAGCGAGCGCCTACAATGAGCAGTTCTTC.

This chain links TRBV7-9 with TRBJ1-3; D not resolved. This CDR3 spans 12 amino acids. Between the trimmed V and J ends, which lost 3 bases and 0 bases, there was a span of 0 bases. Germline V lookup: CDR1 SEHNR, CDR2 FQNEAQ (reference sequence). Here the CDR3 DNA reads TGTGCCAGCAGCTTCTCTGGAAACACCATATATTTT. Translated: CASSFSGNTIYF. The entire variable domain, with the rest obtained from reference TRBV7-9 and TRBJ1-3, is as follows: DTGVSQNPRHKITKRGQNVTFRCDPISEHNRLYWYRQTLGQGPEFLTYFQNEAQLEKSRLLSDRFSAERPKGSFSTLEIQRTEQGDSAMYLCASSFSGNTIYFGEGSWLTVV.

The DNA for the CDR3 is TGTGCCAGCAGGACAGCTCTCAATTCACCCCTCCACTTT. This sequence encodes CASRTALNSPLHF. The genes are TRBV6-5 and TRBJ1-6, with a weak D call TRBD1 (5 bases). CDR1 is MNHEY, CDR2 SVGAGI, per germline. The CDR3 is 13 residues long. The germline V and J ends were trimmed by 6 bases and 7 bases, with 10 bases remaining between them.

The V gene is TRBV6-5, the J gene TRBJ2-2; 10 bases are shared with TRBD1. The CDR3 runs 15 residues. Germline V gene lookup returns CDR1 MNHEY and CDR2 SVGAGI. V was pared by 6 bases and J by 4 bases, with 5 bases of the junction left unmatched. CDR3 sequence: CASRGQGKVTGELFF. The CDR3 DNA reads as TGTGCCAGCAGGGGACAGGGGAAGGTCACCGGGGAGCTGTTTTTT.

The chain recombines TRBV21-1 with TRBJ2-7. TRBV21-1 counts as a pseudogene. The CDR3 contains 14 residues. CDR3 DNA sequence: TGTGCCAGCAGCAAAACACCGGCCTCCTACGAGCAGTACTTC. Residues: CASSKTPASYEQYF.

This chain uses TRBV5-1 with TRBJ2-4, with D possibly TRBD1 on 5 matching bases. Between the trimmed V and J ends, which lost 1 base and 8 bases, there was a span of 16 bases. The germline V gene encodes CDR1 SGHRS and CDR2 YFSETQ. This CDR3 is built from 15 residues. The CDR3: CASSLYGALWDIQYF. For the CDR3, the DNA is TGCGCCAGCAGCTTGTATGGGGCCCTTTGGGACATTCAGTACTTC.

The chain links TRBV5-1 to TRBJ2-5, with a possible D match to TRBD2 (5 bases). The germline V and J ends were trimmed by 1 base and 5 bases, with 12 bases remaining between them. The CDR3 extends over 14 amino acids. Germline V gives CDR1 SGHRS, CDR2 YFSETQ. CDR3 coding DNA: TGCGCCAGCAGCTTGTCTCGGTCGGGGGAGACCCAGTACTTC. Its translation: CASSLSRSGETQYF.

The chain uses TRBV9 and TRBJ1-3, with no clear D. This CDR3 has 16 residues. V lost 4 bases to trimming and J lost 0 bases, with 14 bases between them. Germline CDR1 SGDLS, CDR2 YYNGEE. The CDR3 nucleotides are TGTGCCAGCAGCCCTGACATCTCTTACTCTGGAAACACCATATATTTT. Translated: CASSPDISYSGNTIYF.

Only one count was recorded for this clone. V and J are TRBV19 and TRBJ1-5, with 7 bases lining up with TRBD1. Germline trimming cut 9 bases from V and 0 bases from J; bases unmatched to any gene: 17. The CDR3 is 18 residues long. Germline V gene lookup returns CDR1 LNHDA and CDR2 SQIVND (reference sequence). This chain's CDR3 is CASLTDRDWDYSNQPQHF. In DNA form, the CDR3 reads TGTGCCAGCCTGACCGACAGGGATTGGGACTATAGCAATCAGCCCCAGCATTTT.